Presented here are 3 T cell receptor beta chains from one specimen sequenced in a study of cytomegalovirus exposure and HLA in healthy donors. The PCR had 60 Vbeta and 13 Jbeta primers. Profiled with immunoSEQ multiplex PCR; TCRdb holds only in-frame clones, not every one. Counted here are 100,000 or so clones, less than 85% occurring once; the ten biggest clones make up 7% to 10%. The specimen sequenced was PBMCs. These TCRs come from a man aged 40-49 years in good health and CMV-seropositive.

This chain joins TRBV28 and TRBJ1-1; D gene uncertain. Between the trimmed V and J ends, which lost 3 bases and 3 bases, there was a span of 8 bases. CDR3 size: 13 residues. CDR1 and CDR2 (germline): MDHEN, SYDVKM. The CDR3 loop is CASSFREDTEAFF. The CDR3 DNA reads TGTGCCAGCAGTTTCCGGGAAGACACTGAAGCTTTCTTT.

The chain employs TRBV4-3 and TRBJ2-1; TRBD1 agrees at 10 bases. The CDR3 is 15 amino acids. Trimming removed 3 bases from V and 3 bases from J; junction bases left unmatched: 2. Looked up from germline, CDR1 is LGHNA and CDR2 is YSLEER. In DNA, the CDR3 is TGCGCCAGCAGCCAGGGGACAGGGGACTACAATGAGCAGTTCTTC. This codes for CASSQGTGDYNEQFF.

This chain joins TRBV6-1 and TRBJ1-2; TRBD1 is a possible D gene (5 bases). The V and J ends lost 7 bases and 5 bases respectively, with 14 bases between them. Germline V CDR1 and CDR2: MNHNS, SASEGT. CDR3 length: 13 residues. CDR3 DNA: TGTGCCAGCAATCTAGGTTCAGGGTATGGCTACACCTTC. It is translated as CASNLGSGYGYTF.